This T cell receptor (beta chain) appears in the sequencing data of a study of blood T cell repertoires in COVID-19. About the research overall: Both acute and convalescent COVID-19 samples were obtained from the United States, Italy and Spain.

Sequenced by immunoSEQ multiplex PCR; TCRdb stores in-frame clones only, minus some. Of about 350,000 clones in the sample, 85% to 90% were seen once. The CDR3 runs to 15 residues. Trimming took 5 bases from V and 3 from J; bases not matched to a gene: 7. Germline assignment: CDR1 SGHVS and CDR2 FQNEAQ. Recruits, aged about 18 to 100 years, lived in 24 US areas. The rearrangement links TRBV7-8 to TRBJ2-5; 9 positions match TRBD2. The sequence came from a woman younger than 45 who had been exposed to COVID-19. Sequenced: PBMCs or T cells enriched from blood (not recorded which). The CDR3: CASSPRASGKETQYF. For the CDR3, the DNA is TGTGCCAGCAGCCCTAGGGCTAGCGGGAAAGAGACCCAGTACTTC.